This T cell receptor beta chain was sequenced during a study of identifying expanded T cells in peripheral blood. Study outcomes and limitations: Variance in clone template counts between approximately two-week samples significantly increased with total template count across all healthy donors. Differentially abundant clones: roughly 1.2 between replicates, around 16 at around 14 days, 19 to 20 at four.

During the collection period, no donor immune events like infections were recorded. Libraries were prepared by immunoSEQ multiplex PCR; TCRdb keeps only in-frame clonotypes and omits some of them. There are around 130,000 clones in the sample; 70% to 90% occur only once, and less than 10% lies in the top ten. As to this clone: Antigen unknown.

The TCR sequence derives from a person aged 18 to 70 in good health. The sample comprised blood.

The CDR3 protein is CASTWTGDVGYTF. The CDR3 nucleotides are TGTGCCAGCACGTGGACAGGGGACGTTGGCTACACCTTC. This chain connects TRBV2 to TRBJ1-2; TRBD1 matches 9 bases. The CDR3 spans 13 residues. Germline V gives CDR1 SNHLY, CDR2 FYNNEI. V trimming: 7 bases; J trimming: 7 bases; junction bases outside the gene matches: 7.